The present T cell receptor (beta chain) was sequenced within a study of identical twins. After removal of 0 bases from V and 3 bases from J, the junction contained 4 bases not matched to a gene. The CDR3 sequence is 16 residues long. The germline CDR1 and CDR2 sequences are MNHNS and SASEGT. Healthy Caucasians supplied all donations. TCRdb recomputed calls from the 5' RACE reads with MiXCR, one row per CDR3 protein. The sample has about 250,000 distinct CDR3 sequences; around an eighth are singletons. General study points: Partly confounded zero-insertion analyses could result from invariant MAIT and iNKT cells. Within monozygotic twins, out-of-frame TCR alpha sharing was underestimated by the models.

As concerns this clonotype: Its specificity is unknown.

The clonotype comes from a woman younger than 35 in good health. The sample consisted of memory (CD45RO+) T cells sorted from blood. The J gene is TRBJ2-3, the V gene TRBV6-1; 9 positions match TRBD1. The CDR3 protein is CASSEAKGQGTDTQYF. The CDR3 nucleotides are TGTGCCAGCAGTGAAGCGAAGGGACAGGGAACAGATACGCAGTATTTT.